This T cell receptor beta chain was found in a study of T cells in Graves' hyperthyroidism and ophthalmopathy. The trim removed 4 bases at V and 2 bases at J, leaving 4 bases unmatched. CDR1 and CDR2 from the germline V gene are SGHRS and YFSETQ. The CDR3 runs 14 residues. Using RNA transcripts as the source, TCR beta CDR3 regions were amplified. The HTBI primer set served for first-round RT-PCR of the TCR CDR3. TCRdb independently ran MiXCR on the multiplex PCR reads; one entry per CDR3 protein. Here the sample spans approximately 620,000 distinct CDR3 sequences, 16% being singletons. This clonotype was recorded at least ten times.

The sequence was collected from a woman in her 40s with Graves' ophthalmopathy. Sequenced material: blood. This chain links TRBV5-1 with TRBJ2-3; 7 bases match TRBD1. The CDR3 loop is CASSLGTDTDTQYF. CDR3 coding DNA: TGCGCCAGCAGCCTAGGGACAGACACAGATACGCAGTATTTT.